A single sample gave rise to the 3 T cell receptor beta chains below, sequenced in a study of beta chain features in type 1 diabetes. cDNA synthesis used the whole RNA isolate, giving expressed TCRB sequences. Sequencing was performed with immunoSEQ multiplex PCR; in TCRdb, only in-frame clones are kept and a portion is missing. This table holds nearly 250,000 clones, roughly 15% found once. Sequencing was performed on naive CD4+ T cells from blood. The receptor source for this set is a woman aged 40 to 49 in good health.

The chain combines TRBV7-2 with TRBJ2-7; D is ambiguous. The ends were cut back, 6 bases at V and 9 bases at J, with 15 bases in the middle. The CDR3 contains 12 residues. Looked up from germline, CDR1 is SGHTA and CDR2 is FQGNSA. The CDR3 loop is CASRQSRNGQYF. The DNA for the CDR3 is TGTGCCAGCAGGCAATCCAGGAATGGGCAGTACTTC.

The chain links TRBV27 to TRBJ1-2; TRBD1 matches 9 bases. The CDR3 is 15 amino acids. With V trimmed by 5 bases and J by 7 bases, 11 bases remained unmatched. Per the germline V gene, CDR1 is MNHEY and CDR2 is SMNVEV (reference sequence). CDR3 nucleotide sequence: TGTGCCAGCAGTAATCCGGGACAGGGCCCTGGTGGCTACACCTTC. Amino acid sequence: CASSNPGQGPGGYTF.

A word on this clone: One end of the junction fails to match germline, which may point to a read error. The chain is built from TRBV6-5 and TRBJ2-7, with D unclear. CDR1 is MNHEY, CDR2 SVGAGI, per germline. The CDR3 is 14 amino acids. CDR3 sequence: CASSYVAGQYGQYF. In nucleotides, the CDR3 is TGTGCCAGCAGTTACGTAGCCGGCCAGTACGGGCAGTACTTC.